The clone carrying this T cell receptor (beta chain) has just a few counts. PCR employed 60 Vbeta and 13 Jbeta primers. The data were produced by immunoSEQ multiplex PCR, yet TCRdb's version contains in-frame clones alone and is incomplete. The data show approximately 170,000 clones, around three quarters seen once. This CDR3 is 13 amino acids long. CDR1 and CDR2 (germline): SQVTM, ANQGSEA. V was clipped by 3 bases and J by 6 bases, with 12 bases between them. This entry belongs to a study of cytomegalovirus exposure and HLA in healthy donors. The chain recombines TRBV29-1 with TRBJ2-1; D is perhaps TRBD2 (5 bases). Source material: PBMCs. The origin of this receptor is a man aged 35 to 55 in good health and CMV-seronegative. CDR3 sequence (DNA): TGCAGCGTTGATCTTCTAGCCGTCAATGAGCAGTTCTTC. This encodes CSVDLLAVNEQFF.